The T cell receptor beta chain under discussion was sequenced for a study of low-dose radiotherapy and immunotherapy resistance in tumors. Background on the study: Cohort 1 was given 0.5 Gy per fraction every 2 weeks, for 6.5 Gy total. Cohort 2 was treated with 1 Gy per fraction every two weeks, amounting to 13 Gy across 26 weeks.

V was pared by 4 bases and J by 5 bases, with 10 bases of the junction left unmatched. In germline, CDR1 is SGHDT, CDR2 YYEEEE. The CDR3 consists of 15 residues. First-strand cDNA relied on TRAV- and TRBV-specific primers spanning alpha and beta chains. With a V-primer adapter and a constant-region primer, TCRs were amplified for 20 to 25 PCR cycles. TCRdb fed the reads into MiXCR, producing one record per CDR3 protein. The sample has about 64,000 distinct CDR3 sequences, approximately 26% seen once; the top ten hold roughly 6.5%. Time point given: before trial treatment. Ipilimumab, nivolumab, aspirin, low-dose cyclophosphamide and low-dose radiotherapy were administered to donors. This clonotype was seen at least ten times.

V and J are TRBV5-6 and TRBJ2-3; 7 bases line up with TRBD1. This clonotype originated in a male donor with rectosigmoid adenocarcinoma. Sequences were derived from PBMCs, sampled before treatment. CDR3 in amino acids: CASSPRQGWEDTQYF. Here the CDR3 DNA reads TGTGCCAGCAGCCCCCGACAGGGTTGGGAAGATACGCAGTATTTT. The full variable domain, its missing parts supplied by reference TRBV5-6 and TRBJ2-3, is DAGVTQSPTHLIKTRGQQVTLRCSPKSGHDTVSWYQQALGQGPQFIFQYYEEEERQRGNFPDRFSGHQFPNYSSELNVNALLLGDSALYLCASSPRQGWEDTQYFGPGTRLTVL.